The 10 T cell receptor beta chains in this list originate from one sample, sequenced in a study of naive and memory T cell subsets. The beta constant-region primer was an equimolar mix of two oligonucleotides covering TRBC1 and TRBC2. MiXCR, run by TCRdb on the UMI-ligation and nested PCR reads, gives a single entry per CDR3 protein. Here the sample spans some 85,000 distinct CDR3 sequences, 13% being singletons. The material sequenced was central memory CD4+ T cells from blood. The receptors originated from a human donor in good health.

This clonotype showed up just a few times. The chain employs TRBV21-1 and TRBJ2-1. TRBV21-1 is a recognized pseudogene. This CDR3 is built from 17 residues. The CDR3 sequence is CASNLAFDASSYNEQFF. As DNA, the CDR3 is TGTGCCAGCAACCTCGCCTTCGACGCAAGCTCCTACAATGAGCAGTTCTTC.

In its sample, this clonotype was seen many times. The chain recombines TRBV28 with TRBJ2-2; D is ambiguous. Per germline, CDR1 MDHEN and CDR2 SYDVKM. The V end was cut by 3 bases, the J end by 10 bases, with 9 bases between. The CDR3 spans 12 residues. CDR3 coding DNA: TGTGCCAGCAGTTTTTCGGCCATGGAGCTGTTTTTT. This sequence encodes CASSFSAMELFF. Filled out from reference TRBV28 and TRBJ2-2, the complete variable domain reads DVKVTQSSRYLVKRTGEKVFLECVQDMDHENMFWYRQDPGLGLRLIYFSYDVKMKEKGDIPEGYSVSREKKERFSLILESASTNQTSMYLCASSFSAMELFFGEGSRLTVL.

The V gene is TRBV12-3 or TRBV12-4, the J gene TRBJ2-3; no reliable D call. Trimming stripped 0 bases from V and 7 bases from J, with 5 bases between. The CDR3 loop spans 12 amino acids. CDR3 loop: CASSLAINTQYF. DNA for the CDR3: TGTGCCAGCAGTTTAGCGATAAATACGCAGTATTTT.

The sample holds many counts of this clonotype. The CDR3 loop reads CASSYSKEGAYEQYF. Written as DNA, the CDR3 is TGTGCCAGCAGTTACTCGAAGGAGGGGGCGTACGAGCAGTACTTC. V and J are TRBV6-5 and TRBJ2-7; possible D gene TRBD1, 7 bases. V was trimmed by 0 bases and J by 4 bases, leaving 13 bases between them. This CDR3 has 15 residues. Germline lookup yields CDR1 MNHEY and CDR2 SVGAGI.

Ten or more counts support this clonotype. J is TRBJ2-1 and V is TRBV3-1; 11 bases line up with TRBD2. Germline V CDR1 and CDR2: LGHDT, YNNKEL (reference sequence). V trimming: 0 bases; J trimming: 8 bases; junction bases outside the gene matches: 0. The CDR3 has 14 residues. The DNA for the CDR3 is TGTGCCAGCAGCCAAGAACTAGCGGGAGATGAGCAGTTCTTC. Amino acids: CASSQELAGDEQFF.

This clonotype was counted a few times. Its ends do not fully match the called genes, so a read error is possible. V usage is TRBV5-4 and J usage is TRBJ2-5; D gene ambiguous. This CDR3 contains 13 residues. Germline V lookup: CDR1 SGHNT, CDR2 YYREEE (reference sequence). CDR3 sequence reads: CASSFRDQETQYF. The CDR3 DNA is TGTGCCAGCAGCTTTCGAGACCAGGAGACCCAGTACTTC.

This clonotype was seen many times. The CDR3 reads CASSALAGGKYNEQFF. CDR3 nucleotide sequence: TGTGCCAGCAGTGCTCTAGCGGGTGGTAAATACAATGAGCAGTTCTTC. This chain joins TRBV7-9 and TRBJ2-1; 8 nucleotides line up with TRBD2. The germline CDR1 and CDR2 sequences are SEHNR and FQNEAQ (reference sequence). V was clipped by 6 bases and J by 4 bases; unmatched bases: 11. The CDR3 consists of 16 residues. Variable domain in full (rest from reference TRBV7-9 and TRBJ2-1): DTGVSQNPRHKITKRGQNVTFRCDPISEHNRLYWYRQTLGQGPEFLTYFQNEAQLEKSRLLSDRFSAERPKGSFSTLEIQRTEQGDSAMYLCASSALAGGKYNEQFFGPGTRLTVL.

Worth noting for this clonotype: A much larger clone sits a single nucleotide away, making a read error possible. The chain is built from TRBV12-3 or TRBV12-4 and TRBJ2-5, with D hard to call. The CDR3 has 13 amino acids. CDR3 nucleotide sequence: TGTGCCAGCAGTTTAAACACTCAAGAGACCAAGTACTTC. It is translated as CASSLNTQETKYF.

The sample holds many counts of this clonotype. The CDR3: CSADKAGGPYEQYF. CDR3 DNA sequence: TGCAGTGCGGATAAAGCGGGAGGGCCCTACGAGCAGTACTTC. The chain employs TRBV20-1 and TRBJ2-7, with 10 nucleotides matching TRBD2. Trimming cost V 6 bases and J 2 bases; bases outside gene matches: 7. CDR3 length equals 14 residues. Germline V gene lookup returns CDR1 DFQATT and CDR2 SNEGSKA (reference sequence).

V gene TRBV4-1 combines with J gene TRBJ2-1, with 8 bases identical to TRBD2. CDR3 length equals 14 residues. Looked up from germline, CDR1 is MGHRA and CDR2 is YSYEKL. J lost 5 bases, V lost 6 bases, and 6 bases had no gene match. The DNA of the CDR3 is TGCGCCAGCAGGGTAAGAGCGGGAGACAATGAGCAGTTCTTC. This encodes CASRVRAGDNEQFF.